This TCR beta chain was profiled in a study of post-analysis software for immune sequencing data. The wider study: The courses of disease that were included comprised relapsing-remitting, secondary progressive and progressive-relapsing multiple sclerosis.

Built from TCR beta cDNA, the libraries had unique molecular identifiers in them. TCRdb re-called the PCR reads through MiXCR, storing one row per CDR3 protein. The data hold about 680,000 distinct CDR3 sequences, with more than 50% observed a single time. This clonotype was found a few times. Its antigen is currently unknown. The germline V gene encodes CDR1 DFQATT and CDR2 SNEGSKA (reference sequence). V lost 4 bases, J lost 6 bases, and 19 bases lay in between. The CDR3 covers 14 residues. Overall study findings and caveats: Comparison with controls showed significantly lower normalized Chao1 diversity in multiple sclerosis patients. When the samples were clustered directly with F measure, those that had been prepared in the same batch showed strong co-clustering. In patients, TRBV5-6, TRBV5-1 and TRBV20-1 belonged to four or five TRBV segments found more frequently than in controls.

This TCR was sampled from a girl aged 2 to 9 with multiple sclerosis. Sequenced sample: blood. This chain connects TRBV20-1 to TRBJ2-7, with D perhaps matching TRBD2 (5 bases). The CDR3 DNA follows: TGCAGTGCTAAGGGAGATCTGTACAGTGGCGAGCAGTACTTC. This translates into CSAKGDLYSGEQYF.